What follows are 15 T cell receptor beta chains derived from one specimen sequenced in a study of T cell responses to AZD1222 COVID-19 vaccine (TCRdb year 2021). The time point label here, explained by the study, means: baseline before first vaccination. Libraries were made using the immunoSEQ multiplex PCR assay. This is the immuneACCESS table as TCRdb keeps it, with only in-frame sequences that have V and J called. A part of the clones is gone; compared with another copy, unresolved V genes explain less than half, and the rest is unexplained. Recorded for this sample are approximately 70,000 clones; roughly 89% of them occurred a single time. The ten largest make up more than 2% of the sample. Sequenced material: peripheral blood, taken on day 0 of AZD1222 vaccination. The receptors shown here come from an adult in good health.

This clone has ten or more counts. The J gene is TRBJ1-3, the V gene TRBV9, with D tentatively TRBD1 (6 bases). The CDR3 is 16 residues long. Germline V gene lookup returns CDR1 SGDLS and CDR2 YYNGEE. V lost 0 bases, J lost 0 bases, and 10 bases lay in between. The CDR3 DNA reads as TGTGCCAGCAGCGTAGCTTACAGGGCCTCTGGAAACACCATATATTTT. Residues: CASSVAYRASGNTIYF.

This clone was seen once. The rearrangement links TRBV5-1 to TRBJ2-7; D unresolved. V was clipped by 0 bases and J by 3 bases, with 10 bases between them. CDR1 is SGHRS and CDR2 is YFSETQ in the germline V gene. The CDR3 runs to 14 residues. CDR3: CASSLDFWVYEQYF. The CDR3 nucleotides read TGCGCCAGCAGCTTGGATTTTTGGGTCTACGAGCAGTACTTC.

The CDR3 coding sequence is TGTGCCAGCAGCCTTGGACTAGCGGGGGGAAGTGAGCAGTACTTC. Residues: CASSLGLAGGSEQYF. The chain is built from TRBV7-3 and TRBJ2-7; TRBD2 aligns across 14 bases. The junction had 7 bases not matched to a gene; V was cut back by 5 bases and J by 7 bases. Germline V gene data show CDR1 as SGHTA and CDR2 as FQGTGA. This CDR3 has 15 residues.

A note on this clone: A read error may account for a junction end that differs from germline. This chain joins TRBV2 and TRBJ2-5, with TRBD1 identical over 7 bases. This CDR3 spans 16 amino acids. CDR1 and CDR2 (germline): SNHLY, FYNNEI. The DNA of the CDR3 is TGTGCCAGCAGAGACCCACGGACAGGCCACCAGGAGACCCAGTACTTC. This codes for CASRDPRTGHQETQYF.

This chain connects TRBV11-3 to TRBJ2-5; TRBD2 might be the D (5 bases). V lost 0 bases to trimming and J lost 5 bases, with 10 bases between them. The CDR3 loop spans 14 amino acids. Germline values: CDR1 SGHNT, CDR2 YENEEA. The CDR3 nucleotides are TGTGCCAGCAGCTTAGACCCCACGGGGGAGACCCAGTACTTC. The encoded protein is CASSLDPTGETQYF.

V gene TRBV19 combines with J gene TRBJ1-1; a possible D gene is TRBD1 (5 bases). V dropped 7 bases and J dropped 4 bases, with 10 bases sitting between them. Germline V gene data show CDR1 as LNHDA and CDR2 as SQIVND (reference sequence). The CDR3 contains 12 residues. The CDR3 sequence is CASKGLLTEAFF. For the CDR3, the DNA is TGTGCCAGTAAGGGACTCCTCACTGAAGCTTTCTTT. Complete variable domain (other parts from reference TRBV19 and TRBJ1-1): DGGITQSPKYLFRKEGQNVTLSCEQNLNHDAMYWYRQDPGQGLRLIYYSQIVNDFQKGDIAEGYSVSREKKESFPLTVTSAQKNPTAFYLCASKGLLTEAFFGQGTRLTVV.

The gene calls are TRBV28 and TRBJ1-5; TRBD1 is a possible D gene (6 bases). The CDR3 has 16 residues. From germline, CDR1 is MDHEN and CDR2 SYDVKM. V was clipped by 6 bases and J by 0 bases, with 15 bases between them. The CDR3 loop reads CASSPGGGLSNQPQHF. CDR3 coding DNA: TGTGCCAGCAGCCCCGGGGGGGGGCTTAGCAATCAGCCCCAGCATTTT.

The chain links TRBV28 to TRBJ1-1, with D possibly TRBD1 on 6 matching bases. Germline V CDR1 and CDR2: MDHEN, SYDVKM. The V end lost 5 bases, the J end lost 1 base, and 11 bases lay between the germline ends. This CDR3 spans 14 amino acids. The CDR3 sequence: CASSPWTENTEAFF. DNA for the CDR3: TGTGCCAGCAGTCCTTGGACAGAGAACACTGAAGCTTTCTTT.

With respect to this clone: This sample includes further DNA sequences coding for the same CDR3. The gene calls are TRBV5-4 and TRBJ2-7; TRBD1 aligns across 8 bases. Germline CDR1 reads SGHNT; CDR2 reads YYREEE (reference sequence). The CDR3 runs 14 residues. V was pared by 4 bases and J by 5 bases, with 8 bases of the junction left unmatched. The CDR3 spells CASSLGQGFDEQYF. The CDR3 nucleotides are TGTGCCAGCAGCCTAGGACAGGGCTTTGACGAGCAGTACTTC. Complete variable domain (other parts from reference TRBV5-4 and TRBJ2-7): ETGVTQSPTHLIKTRGQQVTLRCSSQSGHNTVSWYQQALGQGPQFIFQYYREEENGRGNFPPRFSGLQFPNYSSELNVNALELDDSALYLCASSLGQGFDEQYFGPGTRLTVT.

This chain connects TRBV4-1 to TRBJ2-1; 13 bases align to TRBD2. Per germline, CDR1 MGHRA and CDR2 YSYEKL. The CDR3 is made up of 15 amino acids. The V gene end was trimmed by 2 bases and the J gene end by 5 bases; junction bases not matched to a gene: 0. As DNA, the CDR3 is TGCGCCAGCAGCCAAACTAGCGGGGGGGACAATGAGCAGTTCTTC. Protein: CASSQTSGGDNEQFF.

This chain joins TRBV19 and TRBJ2-7; D possibly corresponds to TRBD2 (6 bases). The CDR3 is 14 amino acids. V was clipped by 5 bases and J by 2 bases, with 13 bases between them. Germline V gene data show CDR1 as LNHDA and CDR2 as SQIVND (reference sequence). The DNA for the CDR3 is TGTGCCAGTAGTGCCGAGCGGGCCCCCTACGAGCAGTACTTC. It yields the protein CASSAERAPYEQYF.

The chain uses TRBV5-4 and TRBJ1-1; 9 bases line up with TRBD1. The length of the CDR3 is 15 residues. Losses at the gene ends were 4 bases for V and 0 bases for J; bases not matched to a gene: 4. Germline values: CDR1 SGHNT, CDR2 YYREEE (reference sequence). CDR3 region: CASSLNRGLNTEAFF. The DNA of the CDR3 is TGTGCCAGCAGCCTCAACAGGGGGCTGAACACTGAAGCTTTCTTT.

The V and J genes are TRBV25-1 and TRBJ2-7; D is unresolved. The germline V gene has CDR1 MGHDK and CDR2 SYGVNS. The CDR3 is 11 amino acids. V gave up 6 bases and J gave up 1 base, with 4 bases separating them. The CDR3 here is CASSRSYEQYF. The CDR3 bases are TGTGCCAGCAGCCGTTCCTACGAGCAGTACTTC.

As DNA, the CDR3 is TGTGCCAGCAGTACGACAGCCACTGAAGCTTTCTTT. Translated, it gives CASSTTATEAFF. The rearrangement uses TRBV28 and TRBJ1-1, with D perhaps TRBD1 (5 bases). Germline V gene data show CDR1 as MDHEN and CDR2 as SYDVKM. The CDR3 totals 12 residues. Between the trimmed V and J ends, which lost 5 bases and 4 bases, there was a span of 8 bases.

This chain joins TRBV6-2 or TRBV6-3 and TRBJ2-3, with 8 positions matching TRBD2. CDR3 length: 16 residues. Unmatched junction bases numbered 6, after V lost 2 bases and J lost 2 bases. Germline V gene data show CDR1 as MNHEY and CDR2 as SVGEGT. The chain's CDR3 is CASSYRRRGATDTQYF. The CDR3 region has the DNA TGTGCCAGCAGTTACAGGAGGCGGGGGGCCACAGATACGCAGTATTTT.